The clone carrying this TCR beta chain was recorded at least ten times. As yet, its antigen is unknown. The authors produced cDNA by 5'RACE using 10-nucleotide random UMIs. TCRdb redid the calling of the 5' RACE reads with MiXCR, one entry per CDR3 protein. Here the sample spans fewer than 50,000 distinct CDR3 sequences, more than 14% being singletons. The data were obtained in a study of neurological immune-mediated disorders. General observations from the study: Levels of TCR clonal expansion peaked in HTLV-1-associated myelopathy and reached their lowest in multiple sclerosis, under those of healthy controls.

The origin of this receptor is a woman aged 55 to 70 with HTLV-1-associated myelopathy (HAM/TSP). The specimen was CD4+ T cells from blood.

For the CDR3, the DNA is TGTGCCAGCAGTACGGACAGGGGGGACTATGGCTACACCTTC. Its translation is CASSTDRGDYGYTF. The rearrangement uses TRBV6-1 and TRBJ1-2; TRBD1 matches at 10 bases. V shed 5 bases, J shed 3 bases, and the junction held 3 bases outside the gene matches. Germline V CDR1 and CDR2: MNHNS, SASEGT. This CDR3 has 14 amino acids.